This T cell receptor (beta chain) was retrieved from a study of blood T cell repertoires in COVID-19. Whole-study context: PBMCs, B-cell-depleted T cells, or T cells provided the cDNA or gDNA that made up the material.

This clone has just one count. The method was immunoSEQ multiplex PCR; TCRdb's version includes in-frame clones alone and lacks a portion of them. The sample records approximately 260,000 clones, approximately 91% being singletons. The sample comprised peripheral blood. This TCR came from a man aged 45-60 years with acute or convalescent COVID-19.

CDR3 in DNA: TGTGCCAGTAGTATGCGGTCCCAGGGGAGGGACTATGGCTACACCTTC. It codes for CASSMRSQGRDYGYTF. This chain joins TRBV19 and TRBJ1-2; tentative D call: TRBD1 (6 bases). The ends were cut back, 3 bases at V and 3 bases at J, with 17 bases in the middle. Germline-derived CDR1 and CDR2 are LNHDA and SQIVND (reference sequence). There are 16 residues in the CDR3.